This T cell receptor (beta chain) came from a study of blood T cell repertoires in COVID-19. Study details: Samples representing acute and convalescent COVID-19 were sourced from the United States, Italy and Spain. The cDNA or gDNA used as material had been derived from T cells, B-cell-depleted T cells, or PBMCs.

There are 12 residues in the CDR3. Germline CDR1 reads SGDLS; CDR2 reads YYNGEE. Between the trimmed V and J ends, which lost 3 bases and 9 bases, there was a span of 10 bases. Original data processing: By means of reference gene primer amplification, nucleated cell counts were estimated. Produced via immunoSEQ multiplex PCR; TCRdb's table is partial and in-frame only. V and J calls and clone size are given by that table; D and trimming were obtained from the DNA. The data show tens of thousands of clones, approximately 81% seen once. Participants, about 18 to 90 years old, spanned under 30 US areas. Sequencing input: PBMCs or T cells enriched from blood (not recorded which). This sequence was found in a middle-aged woman with acute COVID-19. J is TRBJ2-1 and V is TRBV9; D possibly corresponds to TRBD1 (5 bases). The CDR3 sequence: CASSASRGEQFF. In DNA, the CDR3 is TGTGCCAGCAGCGCTTCAAGGGGTGAGCAGTTCTTC.